Below, 7 T cell receptor beta chains from the same sample are listed, as sequenced in a study of blood T cells in healthy people across ages. The use of a sample-barcoded 5' primer and a J-beta primer mix characterized a second PCR of about 6 to 11 cycles. TCRdb passed the 5' RACE reads through MiXCR, listing each CDR3 protein once. The top ten clones hold over 2% of a sample with 1.5 million to 2 million distinct CDR3 sequences, around half of them seen once. Sequenced sample: blood. The source of these receptors is a middle-aged woman in good health.

The chain recombines TRBV28 with TRBJ2-1, with D unresolved. With 2 bases removed from V and 4 bases from J, the gap between germline ends came to 9 bases. The CDR3 runs 14 residues. Germline assignment: CDR1 MDHEN and CDR2 SYDVKM. Written as DNA, the CDR3 is TGTGCCAGCAGTTTACGTCGGCTTTACAATGAGCAGTTCTTC. Residues: CASSLRRLYNEQFF. Full variable domain (rest looked up from reference TRBV28 and TRBJ2-1): DVKVTQSSRYLVKRTGEKVFLECVQDMDHENMFWYRQDPGLGLRLIYFSYDVKMKEKGDIPEGYSVSREKKERFSLILESASTNQTSMYLCASSLRRLYNEQFFGPGTRLTVL.

The chain links TRBV10-3 to TRBJ2-1, with TRBD2 matching over 16 bases. The CDR3 has 18 residues. V shed 6 bases, J shed 2 bases, and the junction held 7 bases outside the gene matches. Per the germline V gene, CDR1 is ENHRY and CDR2 is SYGVKD. In DNA, the CDR3 is TGTGCCATCAGCTCATCCGGGACTAGCGGGGGGGCCTACAATGAGCAGTTCTTC. Translation gives CAISSSGTSGGAYNEQFF.

This chain connects TRBV4-1 to TRBJ2-5; the D gene could be TRBD1 or TRBD2 (5 bases each). The V end was cut by 1 base, the J end by 11 bases, with 11 bases between. Per the germline V gene, CDR1 is MGHRA and CDR2 is YSYEKL. The CDR3 totals 12 residues. The CDR3 protein is CASSQVGAKQYF. For the CDR3, the DNA is TGCGCCAGCAGCCAAGTCGGGGCAAAGCAGTACTTC.

This clonotype has a handful of counts. V and J are TRBV7-9 and TRBJ1-2; maybe TRBD1 (6 bases). CDR1 SEHNR and CDR2 FQNEAQ come from the germline V gene (reference sequence). This CDR3 contains 14 residues. Trimming shortened V by 5 bases and J by 3 bases, and 13 bases separated the two germline ends. CDR3 sequence reads: CASSLGGSDYGYTF. Here the CDR3 DNA reads TGTGCCAGCAGCCTCGGGGGCTCTGACTATGGCTACACCTTC.

This clonotype was picked up a small number of times. One end of the junction varies from germline; a read error may be responsible. The chain joins TRBV5-1 to TRBJ2-1; maybe TRBD2 (6 bases). The CDR3 is made up of 15 amino acids. From germline, CDR1 is SGHRS and CDR2 YFSETQ. The CDR3 sequence is CASRLGGSSYNEQFF. The CDR3 DNA is TGCGCCAGCCGCTTGGGAGGTAGCTCCTACAATGAGCAGTTCTTC. Variable domain in full (rest from reference TRBV5-1 and TRBJ2-1): KAGVTQTPRYLIKTRGQQVTLSCSPISGHRSVSWYQQTPGQGLQFLFEYFSETQRNKGNFPGRFSGRQFSNSRSEMNVSTLELGDSALYLCASRLGGSSYNEQFFGPGTRLTVL.

This clonotype has more than one count but fewer than ten. The chain combines TRBV20-1 with TRBJ1-2; D call uncertain. Trimming removed 4 bases at V and 4 bases at J, with 7 bases between. CDR3 length: 11 amino acids. Germline V gene lookup returns CDR1 DFQATT and CDR2 SNEGSKA (reference sequence). The DNA for the CDR3 is TGCAGTGCTAAAGACCCCTATGGCTACACCTTC. It yields the protein CSAKDPYGYTF.

The chain's CDR3 is CASSRQGTQENGYTF. CDR3 nucleotide sequence: TGCGCCAGCAGCAGACAGGGGACACAAGAAAATGGCTACACCTTC. V usage is TRBV5-1 and J usage is TRBJ1-2; TRBD1 matches 8 bases. Germline V gene sequence: CDR1 SGHRS, CDR2 YFSETQ. The junction had 11 bases not matched to a gene; V was cut back by 4 bases and J by 6 bases. The CDR3 has 15 amino acids.